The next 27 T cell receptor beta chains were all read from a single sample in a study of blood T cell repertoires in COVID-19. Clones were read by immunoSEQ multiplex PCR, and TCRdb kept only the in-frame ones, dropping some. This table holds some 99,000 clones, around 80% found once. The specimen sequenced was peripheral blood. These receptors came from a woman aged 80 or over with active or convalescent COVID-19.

CDR3 residues: CASSPRRAGADTQYF. The DNA of the CDR3 is TGTGCCAGCAGCCCCCGGAGGGCGGGTGCAGATACGCAGTATTTT. The chain joins TRBV7-8 to TRBJ2-3; D might be TRBD2 (6 bases). The V end lost 5 bases, the J end lost 4 bases, and 16 bases lay between the germline ends. Per germline, CDR1 SGHVS and CDR2 FQNEAQ. The CDR3 is 15 amino acids.

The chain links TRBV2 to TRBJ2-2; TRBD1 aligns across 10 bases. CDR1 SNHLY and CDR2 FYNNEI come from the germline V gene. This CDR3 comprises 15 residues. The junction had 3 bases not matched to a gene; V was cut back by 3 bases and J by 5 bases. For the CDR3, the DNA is TGTGCCAGCAGTGATCGGACAGGGGGGACCGGGGAGCTGTTTTTT. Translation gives CASSDRTGGTGELFF.

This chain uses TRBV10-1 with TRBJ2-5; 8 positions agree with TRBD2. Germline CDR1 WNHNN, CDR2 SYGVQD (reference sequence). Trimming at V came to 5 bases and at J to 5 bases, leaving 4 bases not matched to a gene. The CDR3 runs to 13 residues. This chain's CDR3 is CASSSGRGETQYF. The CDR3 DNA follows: TGCGCCAGCAGTAGCGGGAGAGGCGAGACCCAGTACTTC.

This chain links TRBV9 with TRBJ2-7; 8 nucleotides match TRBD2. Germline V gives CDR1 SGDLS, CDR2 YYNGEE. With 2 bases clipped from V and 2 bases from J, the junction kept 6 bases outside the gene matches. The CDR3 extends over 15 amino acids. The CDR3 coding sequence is TGTGCCAGCAGCGTCGGGACTAGTTCAACCTACGAGCAGTACTTC. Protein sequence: CASSVGTSSTYEQYF.

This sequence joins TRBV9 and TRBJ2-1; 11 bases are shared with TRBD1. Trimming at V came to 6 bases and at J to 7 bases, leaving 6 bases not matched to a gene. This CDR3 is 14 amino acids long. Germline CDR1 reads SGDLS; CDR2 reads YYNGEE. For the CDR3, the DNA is TGTGCCAGCAATCGCCGGGACAGGGGGAATGAGCAGTTCTTC. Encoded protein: CASNRRDRGNEQFF.

The CDR3 loop reads CASSSRGLMNTEAFF. The CDR3 DNA sequence: TGTGCCAGCAGTTCGCGGGGGTTAATGAACACTGAAGCTTTCTTT. The rearrangement links TRBV2 to TRBJ1-1; the D gene is possibly TRBD1 (5 bases). The germline CDR1 and CDR2 sequences are SNHLY and FYNNEI. The CDR3 consists of 15 residues. Trimming pared 5 bases from V and 0 bases from J, leaving 13 bases between.

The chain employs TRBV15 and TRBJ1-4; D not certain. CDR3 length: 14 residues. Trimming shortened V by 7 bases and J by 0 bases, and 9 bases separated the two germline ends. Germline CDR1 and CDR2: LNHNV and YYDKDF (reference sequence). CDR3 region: CATTQAATNEKLFF. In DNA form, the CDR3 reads TGTGCCACCACCCAGGCTGCAACTAATGAAAAACTGTTTTTT.

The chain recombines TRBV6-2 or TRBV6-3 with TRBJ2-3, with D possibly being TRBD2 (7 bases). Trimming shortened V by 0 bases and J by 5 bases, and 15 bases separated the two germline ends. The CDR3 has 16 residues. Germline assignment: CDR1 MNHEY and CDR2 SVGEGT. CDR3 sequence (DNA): TGTGCCAGCAGTTACTCGAGGGGGGGGCTGAGAGATACGCAGTATTTT. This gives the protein CASSYSRGGLRDTQYF.

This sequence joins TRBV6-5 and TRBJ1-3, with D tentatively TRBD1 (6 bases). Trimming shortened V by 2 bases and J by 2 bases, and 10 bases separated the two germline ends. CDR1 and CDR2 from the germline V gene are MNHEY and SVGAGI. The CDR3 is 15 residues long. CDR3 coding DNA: TGTGCCAGCAGTTACGGACAGAGCGCTGGAAACACCATATATTTT. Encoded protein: CASSYGQSAGNTIYF.

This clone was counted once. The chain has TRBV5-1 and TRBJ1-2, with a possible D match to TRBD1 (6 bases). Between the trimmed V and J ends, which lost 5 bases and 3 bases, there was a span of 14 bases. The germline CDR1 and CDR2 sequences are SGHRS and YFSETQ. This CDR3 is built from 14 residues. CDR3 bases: TGCGCCAGCAGTTCCGAAGGGGGTGACTATGGCTACACCTTC. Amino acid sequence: CASSSEGGDYGYTF.

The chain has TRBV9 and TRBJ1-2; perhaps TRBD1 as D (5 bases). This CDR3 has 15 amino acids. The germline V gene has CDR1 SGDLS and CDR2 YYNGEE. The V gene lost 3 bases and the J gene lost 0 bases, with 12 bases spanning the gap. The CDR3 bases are TGTGCCAGCAGCGAGTGGACATCAGCTAACTATGGCTACACCTTC. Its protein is CASSEWTSANYGYTF.

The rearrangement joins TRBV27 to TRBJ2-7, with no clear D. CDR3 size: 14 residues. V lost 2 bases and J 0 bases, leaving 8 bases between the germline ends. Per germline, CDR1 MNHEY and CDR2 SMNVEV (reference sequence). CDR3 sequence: CASSLTPSSYEQYF. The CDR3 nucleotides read TGTGCCAGCAGTTTAACCCCGAGCTCCTACGAGCAGTACTTC.

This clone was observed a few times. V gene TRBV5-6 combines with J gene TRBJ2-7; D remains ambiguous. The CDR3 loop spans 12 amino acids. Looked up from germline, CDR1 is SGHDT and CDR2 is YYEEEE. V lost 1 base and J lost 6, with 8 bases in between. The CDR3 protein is CASSLSGSEQYF. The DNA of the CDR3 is TGTGCCAGCAGCTTGTCGGGTTCCGAGCAGTACTTC.

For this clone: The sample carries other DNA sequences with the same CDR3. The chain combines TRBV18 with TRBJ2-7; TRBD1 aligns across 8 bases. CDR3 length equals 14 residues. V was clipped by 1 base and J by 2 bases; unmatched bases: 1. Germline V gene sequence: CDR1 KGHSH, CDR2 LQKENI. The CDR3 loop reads CASSPRTGPYEQYF. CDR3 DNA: TGTGCCAGCTCACCACGGACAGGGCCCTACGAGCAGTACTTC.

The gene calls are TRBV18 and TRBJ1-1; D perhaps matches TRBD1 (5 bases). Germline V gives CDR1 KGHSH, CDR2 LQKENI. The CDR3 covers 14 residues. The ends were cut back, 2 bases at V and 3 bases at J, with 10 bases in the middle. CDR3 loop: CASSPNARDTEAFF. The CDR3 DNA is TGTGCCAGCTCACCAAACGCCAGGGACACTGAAGCTTTCTTT.

The CDR3 region is CASSRQVLSNQPQHF. CDR3 nucleotides: TGTGCCAGTAGTCGACAGGTACTTAGCAATCAGCCCCAGCATTTT. V usage is TRBV19 and J usage is TRBJ1-5, with D perhaps TRBD1 (6 bases). The V end lost 5 bases, the J end lost 0 bases, and 11 bases lay between the germline ends. Germline V gene data show CDR1 as LNHDA and CDR2 as SQIVND (reference sequence). This CDR3 comprises 15 residues.

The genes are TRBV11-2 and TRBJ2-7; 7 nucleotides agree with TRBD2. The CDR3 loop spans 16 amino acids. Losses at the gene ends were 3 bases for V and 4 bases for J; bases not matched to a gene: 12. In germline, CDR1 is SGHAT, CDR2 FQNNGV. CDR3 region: CASSFGGSLRSYEQYF. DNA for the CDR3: TGTGCCAGCAGCTTCGGGGGGAGCCTCCGCTCTTACGAGCAGTACTTC.

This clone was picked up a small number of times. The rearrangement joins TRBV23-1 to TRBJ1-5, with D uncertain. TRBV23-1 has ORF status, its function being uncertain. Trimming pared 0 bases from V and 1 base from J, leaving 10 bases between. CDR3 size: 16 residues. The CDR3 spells CASSQSCPKSNQPQHF. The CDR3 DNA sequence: TGCGCCAGCAGTCAATCTTGTCCTAAGAGCAATCAGCCCCAGCATTTT.

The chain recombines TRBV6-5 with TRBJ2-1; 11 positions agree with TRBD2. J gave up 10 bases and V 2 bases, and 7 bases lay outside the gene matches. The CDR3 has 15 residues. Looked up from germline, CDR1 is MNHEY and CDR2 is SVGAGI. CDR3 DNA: TGTGCCAGCAGTTACATTAGCGGGAGGGCCCGAGAGCAGTTCTTC. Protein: CASSYISGRAREQFF.

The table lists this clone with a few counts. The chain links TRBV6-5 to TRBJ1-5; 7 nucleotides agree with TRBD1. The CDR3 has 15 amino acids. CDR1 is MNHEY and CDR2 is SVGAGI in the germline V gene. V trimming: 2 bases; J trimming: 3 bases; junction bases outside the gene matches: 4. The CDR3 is CASSYGRGNNQPQHF. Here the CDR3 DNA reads TGTGCCAGCAGTTACGGCAGGGGGAACAATCAGCCCCAGCATTTT.

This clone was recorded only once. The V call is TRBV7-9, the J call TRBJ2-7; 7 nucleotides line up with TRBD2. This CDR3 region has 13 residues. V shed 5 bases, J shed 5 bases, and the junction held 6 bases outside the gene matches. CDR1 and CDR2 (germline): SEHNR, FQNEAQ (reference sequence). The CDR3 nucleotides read TGTGCCAGCAGCGGGCGACTAGCCCACGAGCAGTACTTC. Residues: CASSGRLAHEQYF.

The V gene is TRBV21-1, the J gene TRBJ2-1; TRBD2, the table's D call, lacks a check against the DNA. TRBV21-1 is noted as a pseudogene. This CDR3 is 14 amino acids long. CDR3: CASSKRLAGNEQFF. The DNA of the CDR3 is TGTGCCAGCAGCAAAAGACTAGCGGGGAATGAGCAGTTCTTC.

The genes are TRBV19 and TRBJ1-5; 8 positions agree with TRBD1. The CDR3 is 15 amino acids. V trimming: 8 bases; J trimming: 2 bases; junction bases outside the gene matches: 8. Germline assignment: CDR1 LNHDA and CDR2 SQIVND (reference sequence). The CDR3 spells CASWTGRVGNQPQHF. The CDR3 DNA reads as TGTGCCAGTTGGACAGGGAGGGTCGGCAATCAGCCCCAGCATTTT. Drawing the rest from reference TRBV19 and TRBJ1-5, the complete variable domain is DGGITQSPKYLFRKEGQNVTLSCEQNLNHDAMYWYRQDPGQGLRLIYYSQIVNDFQKGDIAEGYSVSREKKESFPLTVTSAQKNPTAFYLCASWTGRVGNQPQHFGDGTRLSIL.

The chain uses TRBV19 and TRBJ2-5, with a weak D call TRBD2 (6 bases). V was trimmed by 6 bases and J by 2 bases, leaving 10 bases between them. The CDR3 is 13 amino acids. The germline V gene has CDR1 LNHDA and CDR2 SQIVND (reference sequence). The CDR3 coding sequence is TGTGCCAGTAGCGGGAGTAGACAAGAGACCCAGTACTTC. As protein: CASSGSRQETQYF.

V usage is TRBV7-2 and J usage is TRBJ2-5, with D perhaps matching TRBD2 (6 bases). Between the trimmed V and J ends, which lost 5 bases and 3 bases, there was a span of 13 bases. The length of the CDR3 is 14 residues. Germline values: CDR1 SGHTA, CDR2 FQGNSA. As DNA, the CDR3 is TGTGCCAGCAGCCTCTTGGGGGGAGAAGAGACCCAGTACTTC. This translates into CASSLLGGEETQYF.

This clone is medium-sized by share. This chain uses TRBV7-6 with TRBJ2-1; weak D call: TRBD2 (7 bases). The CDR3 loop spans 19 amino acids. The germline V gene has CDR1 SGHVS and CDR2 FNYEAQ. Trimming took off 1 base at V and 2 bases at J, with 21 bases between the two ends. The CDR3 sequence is CASSLGYREGGSPYNEQFF. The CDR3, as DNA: TGTGCCAGCAGCTTAGGATACAGGGAGGGAGGGAGTCCCTACAATGAGCAGTTCTTC.

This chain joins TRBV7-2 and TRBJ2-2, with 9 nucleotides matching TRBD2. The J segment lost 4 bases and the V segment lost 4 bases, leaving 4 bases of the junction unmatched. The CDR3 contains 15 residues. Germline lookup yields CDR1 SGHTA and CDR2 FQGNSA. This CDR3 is CASSSRLAVTGELFF. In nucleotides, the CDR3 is TGTGCCAGCAGCTCCCGACTAGCGGTCACCGGGGAGCTGTTTTTT.